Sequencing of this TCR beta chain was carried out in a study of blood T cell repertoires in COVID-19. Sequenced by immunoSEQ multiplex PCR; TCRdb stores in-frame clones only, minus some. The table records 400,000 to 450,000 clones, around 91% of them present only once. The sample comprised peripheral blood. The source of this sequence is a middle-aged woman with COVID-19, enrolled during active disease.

The CDR3 loop is CASSQYRSRVEQYF. The CDR3 nucleotides read TGCGCCAGCAGCCAATACAGGAGCAGGGTGGAGCAGTACTTC. V usage is TRBV4-3 and J usage is TRBJ2-7, with D perhaps matching TRBD1 (5 bases). This CDR3 contains 14 residues. Germline CDR1 reads LGHNA; CDR2 reads YSLEER. Trimming left V 2 bases short and J 7 bases short, with 15 bases between.